This T cell receptor (beta chain) was sequenced in a study of blood T cell repertoires in COVID-19. As for the study in general: COVID-19 samples, acute and convalescent, were from the United States, Italy and Spain. In each case, the material was cDNA or gDNA derived from T cells, B-cell-depleted T cells, or PBMCs.

Original methodology: Amplification of reference gene primers provided the estimated nucleated cell counts. Method: immunoSEQ multiplex PCR; TCRdb's copy keeps in-frame clones and lacks some. That table is the source of V, J and clone size, and D and trimming were worked out from the DNA. The repertoire includes about 110,000 clones, approximately 82% of them detected once, and roughly 15% sits in the top ten. Germline CDR1 SGHRS, CDR2 YFSETQ. Trimming shortened V by 2 bases and J by 5 bases, and 16 bases separated the two germline ends. CDR3 length: 15 amino acids. There are a few counts of this clone.

This chain connects TRBV5-1 to TRBJ2-5; the D gene is possibly TRBD2 (5 bases). The material sequenced was peripheral blood. The receptor was derived from an elderly woman with acute or convalescent COVID-19. This CDR3 is CASSLAGEKLETQYF. The CDR3 bases are TGCGCCAGCAGCTTAGCCGGGGAAAAGTTGGAGACCCAGTACTTC.